The 32 T cell receptor beta chains below come from one sample, sequenced in a study. TCRdb independently ran MiXCR on the RT-PCR reads; one entry per CDR3 protein. This table holds about 700,000 distinct CDR3 sequences, 12% to 15% found once. The sequenced sample consisted of memory CD4+ T cells from blood. The receptors originated from a female donor in good health, serving as a healthy control.

The CDR3 nucleotides are TGCAGCGTTGAACCCGACAGGAACTATGGCTACACCTTC. This codes for CSVEPDRNYGYTF. J is TRBJ1-2 and V is TRBV29-1; the D gene is possibly TRBD1 (6 bases). CDR3 length: 13 residues. Trimming took off 2 bases at V and 2 bases at J, with 9 bases between the two ends. Germline assignment: CDR1 SQVTM and CDR2 ANQGSEA.

This clonotype occurred a few times. The rearrangement links TRBV12-3 or TRBV12-4 to TRBJ2-2; D is unresolved. This CDR3 has 11 residues. The V end was cut by 6 bases, the J end by 8 bases, with 7 bases between. CDR3: CASRERGELFF. In DNA form, the CDR3 reads TGTGCCAGCAGAGAGAGGGGGGAGCTGTTTTTT.

Only a few counts were recorded for this clonotype. This rearrangement joins TRBV30 to TRBJ2-7; D is undetermined. The V gene's germline CDR1 is GTSNPN and CDR2 SVGIG (reference sequence). This CDR3 spans 11 amino acids. The V and J ends lost 1 base and 1 base respectively, with 2 bases between them. The CDR3: CAWSGSYEQYF. In nucleotides, the CDR3 is TGTGCCTGGAGTGGGTCCTACGAGCAGTACTTC. Full variable domain (rest looked up from reference TRBV30 and TRBJ2-7): SQTIHQWPATLVQPVGSPLSLECTVEGTSNPNLYWYRQAAGRGLQLLFYSVGIGQISSEVPQNLSASRPQDRQFILSSKKLLLSDSGFYLCAWSGSYEQYFGPGTRLTVT.

This clonotype showed up just a few times. The V call is TRBV7-2, the J call TRBJ2-7; 10 bases fit TRBD2. In germline, CDR1 is SGHTA, CDR2 FQGNSA. V was clipped by 6 bases and J by 5 bases; unmatched bases: 4. This CDR3 has 13 residues. The CDR3 reads CASRPSGGDEQYF. In DNA form, the CDR3 reads TGTGCCAGCAGGCCAAGCGGGGGGGACGAGCAGTACTTC.

The V gene is TRBV7-9, the J gene TRBJ2-7, with D possibly being TRBD1 or TRBD2 (5 bases each). The CDR3 consists of 16 residues. Trimming pared 7 bases from V and 1 base from J, leaving 20 bases between. Germline V gene lookup returns CDR1 SEHNR and CDR2 FQNEAQ (reference sequence). CDR3 residues: CASTTYGASISYEQYF. As DNA, the CDR3 is TGTGCCAGCACCACTTACGGGGCTAGCATTTCCTACGAGCAGTACTTC.

The V gene is TRBV24-1, the J gene TRBJ2-2; perhaps TRBD1 as D (6 bases). The V gene's germline CDR1 is KGHDR and CDR2 SFDVKD. Between the trimmed V and J ends, which lost 5 bases and 3 bases, there was a span of 12 bases. CDR3 length: 15 amino acids. CDR3 in DNA: TGTGCCACCAGTGTTAGGACAGCGGACACCGGGGAGCTGTTTTTT. Its translation is CATSVRTADTGELFF.

Many counts were recorded for this clonotype. The chain recombines TRBV20-1 with TRBJ2-1; TRBD2 might be the D (6 bases). V gave up 5 bases and J gave up 1 base, with 18 bases separating them. This CDR3 is built from 16 residues. Germline V gene lookup returns CDR1 DFQATT and CDR2 SNEGSKA (reference sequence). In DNA form, the CDR3 reads TGCAGTGCTCGGCTGCCCGCGGAGGGGTCCTACAATGAGCAGTTCTTC. It is translated as CSARLPAEGSYNEQFF.

This clonotype was recorded at least ten times. CDR3 nucleotide sequence: TGTGCCAGCAGATCCCAGGATGGGGGCACTGAAGCTTTCTTT. This gives the protein CASRSQDGGTEAFF. The gene calls are TRBV12-3 or TRBV12-4 and TRBJ1-1; D is perhaps TRBD1 (5 bases). The V end was cut by 6 bases, the J end by 4 bases, with 15 bases between. CDR3 size: 14 residues.

This clonotype came up many times. The chain is built from TRBV20-1 and TRBJ2-3; 12 positions agree with TRBD2. The V gene end was trimmed by 2 bases and the J gene end by 5 bases; junction bases not matched to a gene: 5. The CDR3 is made up of 15 amino acids. Germline V CDR1 and CDR2: DFQATT, SNEGSKA (reference sequence). This CDR3 is CSARLAGGAGDTQYF. The CDR3 nucleotides are TGCAGTGCTAGACTAGCGGGAGGGGCGGGAGATACGCAGTATTTT.

This clonotype was found a few times. The CDR3 DNA is TGTGCCAGCAGCCAGACTCATGGGCAGGGGGTAGCAAATGAGCAGTTCTTC. Translating gives CASSQTHGQGVANEQFF. The rearrangement uses TRBV5-5 and TRBJ2-1; the match to TRBD1 covers 7 bases. Germline CDR1 is SGHKS and CDR2 is YYEKEE (reference sequence). After removal of 4 bases from V and 7 bases from J, the junction contained 17 bases not matched to a gene. The CDR3 has 17 residues.

Remarks on this clonotype: The missing conserved phenylalanine or tryptophan at the end of this CDR3 makes a read error likely. Because the CDR3's place on the DNA is in doubt, the DNA is left out and the CDR3 is given as listed by TCRdb. The V call is TRBV10-3, the J call TRBJ2-3; TRBD1, the D gene given by the table, was not confirmed from the DNA. Ends included, the CDR3 has 8 residues. The germline CDR1 and CDR2 sequences are ENHRY and SYGVKD. The chain's CDR3 is CAISASTG.

The table lists this clonotype with a few counts. The chain carries TRBV5-1 and TRBJ2-5; 9 bases line up with TRBD1. This CDR3 is built from 14 residues. Trimming took 7 bases from V and 4 from J; bases not matched to a gene: 8. Per germline, CDR1 SGHRS and CDR2 YFSETQ. The CDR3: CASEQSGQGETQYF. CDR3 nucleotide sequence: TGCGCCAGCGAACAATCGGGACAGGGAGAGACCCAGTACTTC.

The chain joins TRBV5-1 to TRBJ2-7; D gene ambiguous. Trimming removed 0 bases from V and 6 bases from J, with 10 bases in between. Germline CDR1 reads SGHRS; CDR2 reads YFSETQ. There are 13 residues in the CDR3. As DNA, the CDR3 is TGCGCCAGCAGCTTGGCAGCTTCCGCCGAGCAGTACTTC. As protein: CASSLAASAEQYF. Based on the CDR3 plus reference TRBV5-1 and TRBJ2-7, the full variable domain is KAGVTQTPRYLIKTRGQQVTLSCSPISGHRSVSWYQQTPGQGLQFLFEYFSETQRNKGNFPGRFSGRQFSNSRSEMNVSTLELGDSALYLCASSLAASAEQYFGPGTRLTVT.

This clonotype was counted between two and nine times. The V call is TRBV7-2, the J call TRBJ1-3; the D gene is possibly TRBD1 (5 bases). The CDR3 contains 16 residues. Germline V gives CDR1 SGHTA, CDR2 FQGNSA. V lost 3 bases, J lost 3 bases, and 15 bases lay in between. In DNA, the CDR3 is TGTGCCAGCAGCTTTCTGGGTGGGGCGGATGGAAACACCATATATTTT. Translation: CASSFLGGADGNTIYF.

This clonotype was seen more than once but under ten times. V gene TRBV5-1 combines with J gene TRBJ2-2; D tentatively fits TRBD1 or TRBD2 (5 bases each). The CDR3 has 14 residues. Germline V gene data show CDR1 as SGHRS and CDR2 as YFSETQ. Trimming cost V 4 bases and J 7 bases, with 14 bases left between them. This chain's CDR3 is CASSPVGTVGELFF. The DNA for the CDR3 is TGCGCCAGCAGCCCAGTCGGGACGGTCGGGGAGCTGTTTTTT. Full variable domain (missing parts from reference TRBV5-1 and TRBJ2-2): KAGVTQTPRYLIKTRGQQVTLSCSPISGHRSVSWYQQTPGQGLQFLFEYFSETQRNKGNFPGRFSGRQFSNSRSEMNVSTLELGDSALYLCASSPVGTVGELFFGEGSRLTVL.

This clonotype was counted a few times. The chain carries TRBV20-1 and TRBJ1-1; D unresolved. The CDR3 covers 12 residues. Germline loops: CDR1 DFQATT, CDR2 SNEGSKA (reference sequence). With 6 bases removed from V and 4 bases from J, the gap between germline ends came to 12 bases. The CDR3 protein is CSAGPDPTEAFF. The DNA of the CDR3 is TGCAGTGCCGGTCCGGACCCCACTGAAGCTTTCTTT.

The CDR3: CSAQEGGPNQPQHF. The CDR3 DNA reads as TGCAGTGCCCAGGAGGGGGGTCCTAATCAGCCCCAGCATTTT. The rearrangement joins TRBV20-1 to TRBJ1-5; a possible D gene is TRBD1 (6 bases). CDR1 is DFQATT and CDR2 is SNEGSKA in the germline V gene (reference sequence). This CDR3 is built from 14 residues. Trimming shortened V by 6 bases and J by 4 bases, and 16 bases separated the two germline ends.

This clonotype was observed once. The V gene is TRBV28, the J gene TRBJ2-3; no firm D call. The germline CDR1 and CDR2 sequences are MDHEN and SYDVKM. The CDR3 runs to 16 residues. Trimming shortened V by 8 bases and J by 6 bases, and 24 bases separated the two germline ends. The CDR3: CASSSSFGRVGDTQYF. CDR3 sequence (DNA): TGTGCCAGCTCGTCCTCATTCGGACGGGTGGGTGATACGCAGTATTTT.

This clonotype was counted at least ten times. V is TRBV24-1 and J is TRBJ2-7; perhaps TRBD1 as D (6 bases). CDR1 KGHDR and CDR2 SFDVKD come from the germline V gene. This CDR3 is 16 amino acids long. Trimming left V 5 bases short and J 6 bases short, with 22 bases between. Here the CDR3 reads CATSAHTGGGGLEQYF. In DNA form, the CDR3 reads TGTGCCACCAGTGCCCACACTGGGGGCGGTGGACTCGAGCAGTACTTC.

This clonotype was picked up a small number of times. CDR3 residues: CASSPRANSGNTIYF. The CDR3 nucleotides are TGTGCCAGCAGCCCCCGGGCCAACTCTGGAAACACCATATATTTT. The chain uses TRBV5-5 and TRBJ1-3; D is undetermined. The CDR3 length is 15 residues. The germline V gene has CDR1 SGHKS and CDR2 YYEKEE (reference sequence). Trimming left V 4 bases short and J 0 bases short, with 11 bases between.

The genes are TRBV28 and TRBJ1-2, with 8 positions matching TRBD1. V shed 7 bases, J shed 8 bases, and the junction held 9 bases outside the gene matches. CDR3 length: 13 residues. CDR1 is MDHEN, CDR2 SYDVKM, per germline. The CDR3 loop reads CASTPGTGRGYTF. CDR3 coding DNA: TGTGCCAGCACCCCCGGGACAGGTCGGGGCTACACCTTC.

This clonotype was observed many times. The J gene is TRBJ1-5, the V gene TRBV20-1; D ambiguous. This CDR3 is 12 amino acids long. The germline V gene has CDR1 DFQATT and CDR2 SNEGSKA (reference sequence). Trimming cost V 7 bases and J 6 bases, with 13 bases left between them. CDR3 coding DNA: TGCAGTGTTCTGTACGGGATTCAGCCCCAGCATTTT. Translating it yields CSVLYGIQPQHF.

In this sample, this clonotype turned up many times. The CDR3 reads CASKSRGKGYQETQYF. The DNA of the CDR3 is TGTGCCAGCAAGTCGAGAGGGAAGGGGTACCAAGAGACCCAGTACTTC. V and J are TRBV6-4 and TRBJ2-5, with D perhaps matching TRBD1 or TRBD2 (5 bases each). The CDR3 covers 16 residues. The germline gives CDR1 MRHNA, CDR2 SNTAGT. Deletions cut 7 bases from V and 0 bases from J, with 18 bases between.

This clonotype was seen ten or more times. The rearrangement links TRBV6-2 or TRBV6-3 to TRBJ2-1; no firm D call. The V and J ends lost 2 bases and 0 bases respectively, with 8 bases between them. CDR1 is MNHEY and CDR2 is SVGEGT in the germline V gene. The CDR3 extends over 15 amino acids. In nucleotides, the CDR3 is TGTGCCAGCAGTTACGTAAGGAGCTCCTACAATGAGCAGTTCTTC. Translating it yields CASSYVRSSYNEQFF.

The V call is TRBV5-5, the J call TRBJ2-5; D assignment may be TRBD1 or TRBD2 (5 bases each). Germline V gives CDR1 SGHKS, CDR2 YYEKEE (reference sequence). This CDR3 has 14 amino acids. V shed 4 bases and J shed 5 bases, with 15 bases lying between them. For the CDR3, the DNA is TGTGCCAGCAGCCCTCGGTGGGGGTTTGAGACCCAGTACTTC. It encodes CASSPRWGFETQYF. Full variable domain (outside the CDR3, taken from reference TRBV5-5 and TRBJ2-5): DAGVTQSPTHLIKTRGQQVTLRCSPISGHKSVSWYQQVLGQGPQFIFQYYEKEERGRGNFPDRFSARQFPNYSSELNVNALLLGDSALYLCASSPRWGFETQYFGPGTRLLVL.

This clonotype was observed at least ten times. The V call is TRBV6-6, the J call TRBJ2-2; 9 nucleotides match TRBD1. CDR3 size: 15 residues. V shed 8 bases and J 4 bases; nucleotides not matched to a gene: 8. Germline loops: CDR1 MNHNY, CDR2 SVGAGI (reference sequence). The chain's CDR3 is CASSIGQGSTGELFF. DNA for the CDR3: TGTGCCAGCTCCATTGGACAGGGGAGCACCGGGGAGCTGTTTTTT.

This clonotype was recorded at least ten times. The chain has TRBV9 and TRBJ2-5; D unclear. V lost 1 base to trimming and J lost 4 bases, with 14 bases between them. The CDR3 extends over 15 amino acids. CDR1 and CDR2 (germline): SGDLS, YYNGEE. The CDR3 loop is CASSVLPGVGETQYF. In DNA, the CDR3 is TGTGCCAGCAGCGTACTCCCTGGGGTCGGAGAGACCCAGTACTTC.

This clonotype has at least ten counts. The chain uses TRBV20-1 and TRBJ2-7; 7 bases align to TRBD2. V lost 8 bases, J lost 0 bases, and 7 bases stayed unmatched. Germline CDR1 DFQATT, CDR2 SNEGSKA (reference sequence). The CDR3 extends over 13 amino acids. The CDR3 DNA sequence: TGCAGTACACCTCCTAGCGGCTCCTACGAGCAGTACTTC. Translated, it gives CSTPPSGSYEQYF.

This clonotype showed up many times. The rearrangement uses TRBV12-3 or TRBV12-4 and TRBJ2-7, with D tentatively TRBD1 (6 bases). V was cut by 4 bases and J by 3 bases, with 10 bases left in between. This CDR3 contains 13 residues. CDR3 region: CASSSGVDYEQYF. CDR3 nucleotide sequence: TGTGCCAGCAGTTCAGGGGTGGACTACGAGCAGTACTTC.

This clonotype showed up many times. The chain joins TRBV24-1 to TRBJ2-3; D not certain. V was cut by 1 base and J by 4 bases, with 2 bases left in between. This CDR3 is built from 12 residues. Germline V gene data show CDR1 as KGHDR and CDR2 as SFDVKD. This chain's CDR3 is CATSDFADTQYF. CDR3 sequence (DNA): TGTGCCACCAGTGATTTTGCAGATACGCAGTATTTT.

This clonotype was observed many times. The chain links TRBV27 to TRBJ1-1, with 10 positions matching TRBD1. Looked up from germline, CDR1 is MNHEY and CDR2 is SMNVEV (reference sequence). The CDR3 sequence is 13 residues long. J lost 12 bases, V lost 2 bases, and 6 bases had no gene match. The CDR3 region is CASSLRGQGITFF. The DNA for the CDR3 is TGTGCCAGCAGTTTAAGGGGACAGGGGATAACTTTCTTT.

The DNA for the CDR3 is TGCGCCAGCAGCCAGACTAGCGGGAGGGTGTACGGGGAGCTGTTTTTT. This codes for CASSQTSGRVYGELFF. This sequence joins TRBV5-1 and TRBJ2-2; TRBD2 matches at 14 bases. The V segment lost 4 bases and the J segment 7 bases; nucleotides outside the gene matches: 6. Germline V gene lookup returns CDR1 SGHRS and CDR2 YFSETQ. The CDR3 has 16 residues.